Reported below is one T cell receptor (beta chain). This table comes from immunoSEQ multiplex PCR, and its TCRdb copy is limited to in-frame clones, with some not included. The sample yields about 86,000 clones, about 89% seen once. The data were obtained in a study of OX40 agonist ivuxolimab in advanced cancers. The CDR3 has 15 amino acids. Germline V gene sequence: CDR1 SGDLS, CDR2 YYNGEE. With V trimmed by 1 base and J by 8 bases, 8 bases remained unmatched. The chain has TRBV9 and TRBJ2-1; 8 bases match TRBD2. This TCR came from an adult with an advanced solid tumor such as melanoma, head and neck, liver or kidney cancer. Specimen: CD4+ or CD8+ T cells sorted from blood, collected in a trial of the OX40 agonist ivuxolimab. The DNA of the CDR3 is TGTGCCAGCAGCGTATTTGCGGGAGGCCTAGATGAGCAGTTCTTC. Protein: CASSVFAGGLDEQFF.